The entry below gives a single T cell receptor beta chain sequence along with its context. The antigen is unknown. With random hexamers, reverse transcription was performed on roughly 0.5 to 1 ug of RNA. Across 54 Vbeta and 13 Jbeta, TCR beta CDR3 was amplified with immunoSEQ multiplex PCR. TCRdb reprocessed the immunoSEQ multiplex PCR reads via MiXCR and lists one record per CDR3 protein. The sample gives more than 95,000 distinct CDR3 sequences, 85% to 95% of which show up once; 0.093% is in the top ten. The data were taken from a study of CD8 T cells in Susac syndrome. Study results and caveats: The study acknowledged a relatively small number of individuals in its TCR sequencing and HLA analysis.

Sequencing was done on a sample of CD4+ T cells from PBMCs. This receptor was obtained from a human donor with multiple sclerosis.

The CDR3 reads CASSLGTSGGARETQYF. The CDR3 nucleotides are TGTGCCAGCAGCTTAGGAACTAGCGGGGGGGCCCGGGAGACCCAGTACTTC. V gene TRBV11-2 combines with J gene TRBJ2-5; 13 bases fit TRBD2. The ends lost 1 base at V and 5 bases at J; junction bases unmatched: 7. This CDR3 contains 17 residues. Germline V gene lookup returns CDR1 SGHAT and CDR2 FQNNGV.